The text below deals with one T cell receptor beta chain. Its antigen is not yet known. No qualities accompany the bases; no much larger clone lies one base away. Including cysteine and phenylalanine, the CDR3 has 15 amino acids. This entry keeps only the CDR3 DNA: 45 bases, framed from base 1. For CDR1 and CDR2, the germline V gene (reference sequence) lists SGHAT and FQDESV. V trim: 6 bases; J trim: 4 bases; unmatched bases: 6. The data were taken from a study of somatic mutations in cytotoxic T cells in rheumatoid arthritis (dated by TCRdb to about 2017). Concerning the study at large: Some T-cell populations stained with V beta antibodies were sorted by flow on a FACSAria II or Sony SH800 to nearly 100% purity, with sorted V beta1+ cells additionally subjected to TCRB sequencing. Whether expanded CD8+ T-cell clones in untreated, newly diagnosed rheumatoid arthritis carry somatic mutations was the study question, and clonality was characterized with TCRB deep sequencing. TCRB deep sequencing covered some 60 patients with rheumatoid arthritis along with 15 to 25 healthy controls. The median ages of the patient and control groups were essentially identical.

Buffy coats from around 21 blood donors served as healthy controls, a group that was 55% female with a median age of about 60 years (range roughly 21-70). On an AutoMACS, CD4+ and CD8+ cells were isolated via positive magnetic bead selection, and their purity was verified by flow cytometry. Peripheral blood mononuclear cells were isolated by Ficoll-Paque PLUS density gradient separation. Using Nucleospin Tissue or Tissue XS kits, DNA was extracted from CD4-enriched, CD8-enriched or PBMC samples, with quantification by a Qubit 2.0 fluorometer. Overall study outcomes, separate from this receptor: There was no significant difference in CD8+ T-cell clonality between rheumatoid arthritis patients and age-matched healthy controls. Healthy controls showed no age-related increase in CD8+ clonality, whereas patients did (Spearman r of about 0.52). The slight TRBV07 underrepresentation in patients was not adjusted for multiple comparisons. In about an eighth of the roughly 65 patients, more than 20% of CD8+ cells belonged to the largest CD8+ clone, while several identical CD8+ TCRB sequences were shared between blood and synovial fluid. The expanded CD8+ clones had unknown antigen targets, and not appearing in virus-specific databases did not rule out that they were virus-specific.

Sequencing of TCRB CDR3 was done on genomic DNA with the immunoSEQ assay. Processing in the source paper ran as follows. Only productive TCRB rearrangements were included in the analyses. Clonality was calculated as a Shannon entropy-based productive clonality index, and a clone was defined by a unique TCRB CDR3 sequence. Repertoire overlap for a pair of samples was computed from each clone's template counts relative to total templates per sample. Flow cytometry-measured V-gene usage correlated with V-gene usage from TCRB sequencing, with a Spearman r of about 0.64. The source is immuneACCESS, and TCRdb retained only in-frame sequences with V and J called. Part of the clones is not carried over; for the studies checked, unresolved V genes explain less than half of this, and the remainder is unexplained. The DNA gave D and trimming, while V, J and clone size come from that table. This sample holds 18,000 or so clones; roughly 70% were observed only once. Clones ranked in the top ten supply over 4% of the sample.

The clonotype originates from a man aged 60 to 69 in good health. The chain employs TRBV11-1 and TRBJ2-1, with 10 bases in between that match TRBD2. The sequenced sample was CD8+ T cells sorted from blood. The CDR3 region: CASRPGLAVYNEQFF. The DNA reads TGTGCCAGCAGGCCAGGACTAGCGGTATACAATGAGCAGTTCTTC. The entire variable domain, with the stretches around the CDR3 drawn from the reference TRBV11-1 and TRBJ2-1 proteins, is EAEVAQSPRYKITEKSQAVAFWCDPISGHATLYWYRQILGQGPELLVQFQDESVVDDSQLPKDRFSAERLKGVDSTLKIQPAELGDSAMYLCASRPGLAVYNEQFFGPGTRLTVL.